These T cell receptor beta chains were read from a single sample in a study of T cells in Graves' hyperthyroidism and ophthalmopathy. One entry per CDR3 protein, called by TCRdb with MiXCR from the multiplex PCR reads. The sample records more than 550,000 distinct CDR3 sequences, around 20% being singletons. The sample consisted of blood. All receptors derive from a woman between 45 and 60 years old with Graves' hyperthyroidism that later progressed to Graves' ophthalmopathy. Both conserved end residues are part of each CDR3. D genes are given only for firm matches. Expanded clones are given a class, and other clones once, few, many or no size at all.

D gene: .; clone size: .; V gene: TRBV12-3/TRBV12-4; CDR3 length: 14; J gene: TRBJ1-5; CDR3 protein: CASSPDRLWQPQHF; CDR3 DNA: TGTGCCAGCAGTCCTGATCGGCTGTGGCAGCCCCAGCATTTT
D gene: TRBD2; clone size: many; V gene: TRBV5-1; CDR3 length: 17; J gene: TRBJ2-4; CDR3 protein: CASSFSGTSGGSNIQYF; CDR3 DNA: TGCGCCAGCAGCTTTTCCGGGACTAGCGGGGGAAGTAACATTCAGTACTTC
D gene: .; clone size: .; V gene: TRBV25-1; CDR3 length: 17; J gene: TRBJ2-2; CDR3 protein: CASSEFPPERSTGELFF; CDR3 DNA: TGTGCCAGCAGTGAATTCCCCCCTGAGAGGAGCACCGGGGAGCTGTTTTTT
D gene: .; clone size: few; V gene: TRBV6-4; CDR3 length: 13; J gene: TRBJ1-1; CDR3 protein: CASSERSGSEAFF; CDR3 DNA: TGTGCCAGCAGTGAGAGGTCGGGCAGTGAAGCTTTCTTT
D gene: TRBD1; clone size: many; V gene: TRBV2; CDR3 length: 20; J gene: TRBJ1-2; CDR3 protein: CARTQRRVTGQGTLNYGYTF; CDR3 DNA: TGTGCCAGAACACAGAGGAGGGTTACTGGACAGGGCACACTTAACTATGGCTACACCTTC
D gene: .; clone size: few; V gene: TRBV6-1; CDR3 length: 15; J gene: TRBJ2-3; CDR3 protein: CASSDQVIWGRHKYF; CDR3 DNA: TGTGCCAGCAGTGATCAAGTAATATGGGGCCGTCACAAGTATTTT
D gene: .; clone size: few; V gene: TRBV4-1; CDR3 length: 14; J gene: TRBJ1-1; CDR3 protein: CASSPYLGDTEAFF; CDR3 DNA: TGCGCCAGCAGCCCCTACTTGGGGGACACTGAAGCTTTCTTT
D gene: .; clone size: few; V gene: TRBV12-3/TRBV12-4; CDR3 length: 13; J gene: TRBJ2-5; CDR3 protein: CASRGRYQETQYF; CDR3 DNA: TGTGCCAGCAGGGGACGCTATCAAGAGACCCAGTACTTC
D gene: .; clone size: many; V gene: TRBV30; CDR3 length: 14; J gene: TRBJ1-5; CDR3 protein: CAWSAGIGNQPQHF; CDR3 DNA: TGTGCCTGGAGTGCGGGCATCGGCAATCAGCCCCAGCATTTT
D gene: TRBD2; clone size: .; V gene: TRBV6-5; CDR3 length: 15; J gene: TRBJ2-3; CDR3 protein: CASSYSGGGPDTQYF; CDR3 DNA: TGTGCCAGCAGTTACTCGGGCGGGGGGCCAGATACGCAGTATTTT
D gene: .; clone size: .; V gene: TRBV6-2/TRBV6-3; CDR3 length: 16; J gene: TRBJ1-4; CDR3 protein: CASSYPWGWGNEKLFF; CDR3 DNA: TGTGCCAGCAGTTACCCATGGGGGTGGGGAAATGAAAAACTGTTTTTT
D gene: .; clone size: .; V gene: TRBV6-1; CDR3 length: 15; J gene: TRBJ2-2; CDR3 protein: CASSERAGDTGELFF; CDR3 DNA: TGTGCCAGCAGTGAAAGGGCGGGTGACACCGGGGAGCTGTTTTTT
D gene: .; clone size: few; V gene: TRBV5-1; CDR3 length: 15; J gene: TRBJ2-2; CDR3 protein: CASISGGSNTGELFF; CDR3 DNA: TGCGCCAGCATCTCCGGGGGTTCGAACACCGGGGAGCTGTTTTTT
D gene: TRBD1; clone size: .; V gene: TRBV12-3/TRBV12-4; CDR3 length: 14; J gene: TRBJ2-7; CDR3 protein: CASSLIQGINEQYF; CDR3 DNA: TGTGCCAGCAGTCTCATACAGGGGATCAACGAGCAGTACTTC
D gene: TRBD1; clone size: many; V gene: TRBV6-1; CDR3 length: 16; J gene: TRBJ1-1; CDR3 protein: CASSFHPGGMDTEAFF; CDR3 DNA: TGTGCCAGCAGCTTCCATCCAGGGGGCATGGACACTGAAGCTTTCTTT
D gene: TRBD1; clone size: many; V gene: TRBV2; CDR3 length: 13; J gene: TRBJ2-5; CDR3 protein: CASGTGWGETQYF; CDR3 DNA: TGTGCCAGCGGGACAGGGTGGGGAGAGACCCAGTACTTC
D gene: .; clone size: .; V gene: TRBV10-2; CDR3 length: 14; J gene: TRBJ2-1; CDR3 protein: CASSEGDTGNEQFF; CDR3 DNA: TGCGCCAGCAGTGAGGGGGACACCGGCAATGAGCAGTTCTTC
D gene: .; clone size: many; V gene: TRBV6-5; CDR3 length: 16; J gene: TRBJ2-5; CDR3 protein: CASSYSSTGLQETQYF; CDR3 DNA: TGTGCCAGCAGTTACTCGTCTACAGGCCTACAAGAGACCCAGTACTTC
D gene: .; clone size: .; V gene: TRBV9; CDR3 length: 15; J gene: TRBJ1-4; CDR3 protein: CASSEPGDTNEKLFF; CDR3 DNA: TGTGCCAGCAGCGAACCAGGGGATACTAATGAAAAACTGTTTTTT
D gene: .; clone size: .; V gene: TRBV12-3/TRBV12-4; CDR3 length: 14; J gene: TRBJ2-7; CDR3 protein: CASTGMRTTGEQYF; CDR3 DNA: TGTGCCAGCACCGGAATGCGGACAACTGGCGAGCAGTACTTC
D gene: .; clone size: few; V gene: TRBV7-2; CDR3 length: 16; J gene: TRBJ2-5; CDR3 protein: CASSLVDGLIQETQYF; CDR3 DNA: TGTGCCAGCAGCTTAGTTGACGGCCTAATCCAAGAGACCCAGTACTTC
D gene: .; clone size: many; V gene: TRBV2; CDR3 length: 14; J gene: TRBJ2-5; CDR3 protein: CASTKELYQETQYF; CDR3 DNA: TGTGCCAGCACTAAGGAATTGTACCAAGAGACCCAGTACTTC
D gene: TRBD1; clone size: few; V gene: TRBV19; CDR3 length: 14; J gene: TRBJ1-2; CDR3 protein: CASSIDRDLYGYTF; CDR3 DNA: TGTGCCAGTAGTATCGACAGGGATCTCTATGGCTACACCTTC
D gene: .; clone size: .; V gene: TRBV4-1; CDR3 length: 16; J gene: TRBJ2-2; CDR3 protein: CASSQETLVITGELFF; CDR3 DNA: TGCGCCAGCAGCCAAGAGACCCTCGTCATCACCGGGGAGCTGTTTTTT
D gene: .; clone size: .; V gene: TRBV7-8; CDR3 length: 15; J gene: TRBJ1-6; CDR3 protein: CASSLKGEVNSPLHF; CDR3 DNA: TGTGCCAGCAGCTTAAAGGGGGAAGTAAATTCACCCCTCCACTTT
D gene: .; clone size: many; V gene: TRBV12-3/TRBV12-4; CDR3 length: 12; J gene: TRBJ1-2; CDR3 protein: CASSSLGVGYTF; CDR3 DNA: TGTGCCAGCAGTTCCCTCGGGGTAGGCTACACCTTC
D gene: .; clone size: few; V gene: TRBV6-1; CDR3 length: 14; J gene: TRBJ1-2; CDR3 protein: CASSPRGDSYGYTF; CDR3 DNA: TGTGCCAGCAGTCCCAGAGGGGATAGCTATGGCTACACCTTC
D gene: TRBD2; clone size: few; V gene: TRBV12-3/TRBV12-4; CDR3 length: 16; J gene: TRBJ2-3; CDR3 protein: CASRGLAGGRSDTQYF; CDR3 DNA: TGTGCCAGCCGGGGACTAGCGGGGGGGAGGTCAGATACGCAGTATTTT
D gene: .; clone size: many; V gene: TRBV11-2; CDR3 length: 15; J gene: TRBJ1-2; CDR3 protein: CASSLDNGGYYGYTF; CDR3 DNA: TGTGCCAGCAGCTTAGATAATGGGGGATACTATGGCTACACCTTC
D gene: .; clone size: few; V gene: TRBV12-3/TRBV12-4; CDR3 length: 13; J gene: TRBJ2-7; CDR3 protein: CASSFELTSEQYF; CDR3 DNA: TGTGCCAGCAGTTTTGAGTTAACTAGCGAGCAGTACTTC
D gene: TRBD2; clone size: few; V gene: TRBV6-1; CDR3 length: 13; J gene: TRBJ2-1; CDR3 protein: CASRLAGYNEQFF; CDR3 DNA: TGTGCCAGCAGACTAGCGGGGTACAATGAGCAGTTCTTC
D gene: .; clone size: .; V gene: TRBV12-5; CDR3 length: 16; J gene: TRBJ1-2; CDR3 protein: CASGLVPAAANYGYTF; CDR3 DNA: TGTGCTAGTGGTTTGGTACCGGCAGCAGCTAACTATGGCTACACCTTC
D gene: .; clone size: many; V gene: TRBV3-1; CDR3 length: 15; J gene: TRBJ1-3; CDR3 protein: CASSQGRSSGNTIYF; CDR3 DNA: TGTGCCAGCAGCCAGGGTCGGTCCTCTGGAAACACCATATATTTT
D gene: .; clone size: few; V gene: TRBV9; CDR3 length: 13; J gene: TRBJ2-2; CDR3 protein: CASSAVYTGELFF; CDR3 DNA: TGTGCCAGCAGCGCTGTATACACCGGGGAGCTGTTTTTT
D gene: TRBD1; clone size: .; V gene: TRBV5-1; CDR3 length: 18; J gene: TRBJ1-1; CDR3 protein: CASSLPKGDRAMNTEAFF; CDR3 DNA: TGCGCCAGCAGCTTGCCCAAAGGGGACAGGGCCATGAACACTGAAGCTTTCTTT
D gene: .; clone size: many; V gene: TRBV20-1; CDR3 length: 12; J gene: TRBJ2-5; CDR3 protein: CSAPLLQETQYF; CDR3 DNA: TGCAGTGCCCCCTTGCTCCAAGAGACCCAGTACTTC
D gene: TRBD2; clone size: many; V gene: TRBV7-2; CDR3 length: 14; J gene: TRBJ2-7; CDR3 protein: CASSFSGGAYEQYF; CDR3 DNA: TGTGCCAGCAGCTTTTCGGGGGGGGCCTACGAGCAGTACTTC
D gene: .; clone size: few; V gene: TRBV6-5; CDR3 length: 12; J gene: TRBJ2-7; CDR3 protein: CASSYSGGTADF; CDR3 DNA: TGTGCCAGCAGTTACTCGGGTGGGACGGCAGACTTC
D gene: .; clone size: many; V gene: TRBV3-1; CDR3 length: 15; J gene: TRBJ1-1; CDR3 protein: CASSPRTLSNTEAFF; CDR3 DNA: TGTGCCAGCAGCCCGCGGACATTAAGCAACACTGAAGCTTTCTTT
D gene: .; clone size: .; V gene: TRBV5-1; CDR3 length: 15; J gene: TRBJ2-1; CDR3 protein: CASSQGGSSYNEQFF; CDR3 DNA: TGCGCCAGCAGCCAGGGAGGAAGCTCCTACAATGAGCAGTTCTTC
D gene: .; clone size: .; V gene: TRBV6-1; CDR3 length: 18; J gene: TRBJ2-2; CDR3 protein: CASSDLDMTPANTGELFF; CDR3 DNA: TGTGCCAGCAGTGATTTGGACATGACACCCGCGAACACCGGGGAGCTGTTTTTT
D gene: TRBD1; clone size: .; V gene: TRBV20-1; CDR3 length: 16; J gene: TRBJ1-2; CDR3 protein: CSAITDLWTGGGGYTF; CDR3 DNA: TGCAGTGCTATTACAGACCTATGGACAGGGGGGGGTGGCTACACCTTC
D gene: .; clone size: many; V gene: TRBV2; CDR3 length: 14; J gene: TRBJ2-5; CDR3 protein: CASTPLAYQETQYF; CDR3 DNA: TGTGCCAGCACCCCCCTAGCGTACCAAGAGACCCAGTACTTC
D gene: TRBD1; clone size: .; V gene: TRBV6-1; CDR3 length: 14; J gene: TRBJ1-5; CDR3 protein: CASRQGTVNQPQHF; CDR3 DNA: TGTGCCAGCAGGCAAGGGACAGTAAATCAGCCCCAGCATTTT
D gene: TRBD1; clone size: .; V gene: TRBV19; CDR3 length: 14; J gene: TRBJ1-5; CDR3 protein: CATQTGLSNQPQHF; CDR3 DNA: TGTGCCACTCAGACAGGGTTGAGCAATCAGCCCCAGCATTTT
D gene: .; clone size: many; V gene: TRBV18; CDR3 length: 12; J gene: TRBJ1-1; CDR3 protein: CASSRGGTEAFF; CDR3 DNA: TGTGCCAGCTCGCGCGGGGGCACTGAAGCTTTCTTT
D gene: .; clone size: few; V gene: TRBV7-9; CDR3 length: 12; J gene: TRBJ2-7; CDR3 protein: CASINPTGQQYF; CDR3 DNA: TGTGCCAGCATCAACCCAACGGGACAGCAGTACTTC
D gene: TRBD1; clone size: .; V gene: TRBV12-3/TRBV12-4; CDR3 length: 14; J gene: TRBJ2-1; CDR3 protein: CASSSGTGVHEQFF; CDR3 DNA: TGTGCCAGCAGTTCCGGGACAGGGGTCCATGAGCAGTTCTTC
D gene: .; clone size: .; V gene: TRBV6-1; CDR3 length: 16; J gene: TRBJ1-3; CDR3 protein: CASSYFAGTDGNTIYF; CDR3 DNA: TGTGCCAGCAGTTACTTTGCAGGGACGGACGGAAACACCATATATTTT
D gene: TRBD1; clone size: many; V gene: TRBV20-1; CDR3 length: 15; J gene: TRBJ1-5; CDR3 protein: CSARADRGGDQPQHF; CDR3 DNA: TGCAGTGCTAGAGCCGACAGGGGTGGGGATCAGCCCCAGCATTTT
D gene: .; clone size: many; V gene: TRBV7-9; CDR3 length: 13; J gene: TRBJ2-1; CDR3 protein: CASSLGSRDEQFF; CDR3 DNA: TGTGCCAGCAGCTTAGGTAGCCGGGACGAGCAGTTCTTC
D gene: .; clone size: .; V gene: TRBV10-3; CDR3 length: 15; J gene: TRBJ1-5; CDR3 protein: CAISESAGDNQPQHF; CDR3 DNA: TGTGCCATCAGTGAGTCGGCGGGGGACAATCAGCCCCAGCATTTT
D gene: TRBD1; clone size: many; V gene: TRBV6-2/TRBV6-3; CDR3 length: 13; J gene: TRBJ2-2; CDR3 protein: CAIQGLNTGELFF; CDR3 DNA: TGTGCCATACAGGGGTTGAACACCGGGGAGCTGTTTTTT
D gene: .; clone size: many; V gene: TRBV20-1; CDR3 length: 13; J gene: TRBJ1-1; CDR3 protein: CSAETMGGPEAFF; CDR3 DNA: TGCAGTGCTGAGACAATGGGAGGGCCTGAAGCTTTCTTT
D gene: .; clone size: many; V gene: TRBV20-1; CDR3 length: 12; J gene: TRBJ1-1; CDR3 protein: CSATGTGHEAFF; CDR3 DNA: TGCAGTGCCACCGGAACAGGGCATGAAGCTTTCTTT
D gene: TRBD2; clone size: once; V gene: TRBV10-3; CDR3 length: 13; J gene: TRBJ2-1; CDR3 protein: CATGLAGGNEQFF; CDR3 DNA: TGTGCCACGGGACTAGCGGGGGGTAATGAGCAGTTCTTC
D gene: TRBD2; clone size: .; V gene: TRBV29-1; CDR3 length: 10; J gene: TRBJ2-1; CDR3 protein: CSGGGNEQFF; CDR3 DNA: TGCAGCGGGGGGGGAAATGAGCAGTTCTTC